The 8 T cell receptor beta chains in this list originate from one sample, sequenced in a study of human T cells and chemical hapten exposure. TCRdb re-derived calls from the RACE reads in MiXCR, one entry per CDR3 protein. The sample carries about 62,000 distinct CDR3 sequences, around 7% recorded once. Time point described: pre-sensitization, week 0. Documented treatment: therapeutic diphenylcyclopropenone sensitization with weekly scalp DPC. The sample consisted of whole blood, taken in connection with sensitization to the hapten diphenylcyclopropenone (DPC). Receptors originate from a woman aged 25 to 39 with alopecia areata. Some clones in this sample may be carry-over from other donors' samples.

This clonotype has a count of ten or more. The rearrangement links TRBV12-3 or TRBV12-4 to TRBJ1-4, with 8 bases identical to TRBD1. Trimming cost V 6 bases and J 7 bases; bases outside gene matches: 10. This CDR3 is built from 15 residues. The CDR3 sequence is CASRPDRGSGEKLFF. The CDR3 DNA follows: TGTGCCAGCAGACCCGACAGGGGAAGCGGTGAAAAACTGTTTTTT.

In this sample, this clonotype turned up many times. The chain uses TRBV7-8 and TRBJ2-1; unclear D gene. The germline V gene has CDR1 SGHVS and CDR2 FQNEAQ. Trimming cost V 5 bases and J 10 bases, with 24 bases left between them. The CDR3 length is 16 residues. CDR3 DNA: TGTGCCAGCAGCGCCCCGGAGAGCATCATATCCCTAGAGCAGTTCTTC. This sequence encodes CASSAPESIISLEQFF. The full variable domain, completed using reference TRBV7-8 and TRBJ2-1, is GAGVSQSPRYKVAKRGQDVALRCDPISGHVSLFWYQQALGQGPEFLTYFQNEAQLDKSGLPSDRFFAERPEGSVSTLKIQRTQQEDSAVYLCASSAPESIISLEQFFGPGTRLTVL.

This chain uses TRBV7-9 with TRBJ1-1; D uncertain. Deletions cut 5 bases from V and 1 base from J, with 8 bases between. The CDR3 has 13 amino acids. Germline V CDR1 and CDR2: SEHNR, FQNEAQ (reference sequence). In DNA, the CDR3 is TGTGCCAGCAGCCCTCAGCAGAACACTGAAGCTTTCTTT. This translates into CASSPQQNTEAFF.

This clonotype was counted many times. The chain recombines TRBV27 with TRBJ1-6; TRBD1 agrees at 9 bases. Trimming took 5 bases from V and 10 from J; bases not matched to a gene: 15. CDR1 is MNHEY, CDR2 SMNVEV, per germline (reference sequence). The length of the CDR3 is 17 residues. The CDR3 sequence: CASSRYSRDRASSPLHF. The DNA of the CDR3 is TGTGCCAGCAGTCGATATTCGCGGGACAGGGCATCCTCACCCCTCCACTTT.

This clonotype has at least ten counts. The rearrangement joins TRBV6-6 to TRBJ2-3, with D possibly being TRBD2 (6 bases). Germline loops: CDR1 MNHNY, CDR2 SVGAGI (reference sequence). The CDR3 is 15 amino acids. The V and J ends lost 5 bases and 0 bases respectively, with 12 bases between them. CDR3 region: CASSQWGVSTDTQYF. The CDR3 DNA sequence: TGTGCCAGCAGTCAATGGGGGGTTAGCACAGATACGCAGTATTTT.

This clonotype has only a few counts. V usage is TRBV7-9 and J usage is TRBJ2-1; 8 bases match TRBD2. Germline lookup yields CDR1 SEHNR and CDR2 FQNEAQ (reference sequence). The CDR3 loop spans 15 amino acids. V lost 5 bases and J lost 3; bases outside the gene matches: 6. The CDR3 DNA follows: TGTGCCAGCAGCCTGAGCGGGGGATACTACAATGAGCAGTTCTTC. Translated: CASSLSGGYYNEQFF. Full variable domain (missing parts from reference TRBV7-9 and TRBJ2-1): DTGVSQNPRHKITKRGQNVTFRCDPISEHNRLYWYRQTLGQGPEFLTYFQNEAQLEKSRLLSDRFSAERPKGSFSTLEIQRTEQGDSAMYLCASSLSGGYYNEQFFGPGTRLTVL.

The table lists this clonotype with many counts. The chain combines TRBV7-9 with TRBJ2-3; D uncertain. CDR3 length equals 12 residues. Germline-derived CDR1 and CDR2 are SEHNR and FQNEAQ (reference sequence). Trimming took 2 bases from V and 3 from J, leaving 3 bases between them. The CDR3 region has the DNA TGTGCCAGCAGCTTAATAACAGATACGCAGTATTTT. It specifies CASSLITDTQYF.

This clonotype came up many times. The chain recombines TRBV4-1 with TRBJ2-7; D remains ambiguous. V was shortened by 2 bases and J by 5 bases, with 4 bases between the two germline ends. The CDR3 length is 11 residues. Germline CDR1 MGHRA, CDR2 YSYEKL. The CDR3 nucleotides are TGCGCCAGCAGCCAACTGGACGAGCAGTACTTC. Its protein product is CASSQLDEQYF.